One sample yielded the 24 T cell receptor beta chains listed below, sequenced in a study of CD8 T cells in ankylosing spondylitis. TCRdb passed the 5' RACE reads through MiXCR, listing each CDR3 protein once. The sample consists of 250,000 to 400,000 distinct CDR3 sequences, roughly 12% of them appearing once. Sequenced sample: blood, either unsorted or a sorted T cell fraction (not recorded which). Receptors were obtained from a female donor with ankylosing spondylitis or in good health (not recorded which).

This clonotype was found a few times. The gene calls are TRBV6-2 or TRBV6-3 and TRBJ2-2, with 10 bases identical to TRBD1. In germline, CDR1 is MNHEY, CDR2 SVGEGT. The V and J ends lost 4 bases and 7 bases, in that order; junction bases with no gene match: 9. The CDR3 loop spans 16 amino acids. CDR3 residues: CASSLTGTGAVGELFF. The CDR3 nucleotides read TGTGCCAGCAGTTTGACCGGGACAGGGGCAGTCGGGGAGCTGTTTTTT.

This clonotype was seen a few times. V gene TRBV20-1 combines with J gene TRBJ1-1; TRBD1 aligns across 7 bases. V lost 8 bases and J lost 1; bases outside the gene matches: 19. Germline-derived CDR1 and CDR2 are DFQATT and SNEGSKA (reference sequence). The CDR3 has 17 residues. CDR3 sequence reads: CSTNALGQQEGNTEAFF. The CDR3 region has the DNA TGCAGTACTAATGCCCTGGGACAGCAAGAAGGGAACACTGAAGCTTTCTTT.

This clonotype was seen a handful of times. V and J are TRBV6-1 and TRBJ1-1, with D possibly TRBD1 on 6 matching bases. Germline loops: CDR1 MNHNS, CDR2 SASEGT. Trimming shortened V by 5 bases and J by 7 bases, and 14 bases separated the two germline ends. The CDR3 is 13 amino acids. CDR3 sequence (DNA): TGTGCCAGCAGTCCCCCTGGACAGATTGAAGCTTTCTTT. As protein: CASSPPGQIEAFF.

In its sample, this clonotype was seen many times. V usage is TRBV20-1 and J usage is TRBJ1-5; D is perhaps TRBD1 (5 bases). This CDR3 contains 11 residues. The V gene lost 6 bases and the J gene lost 7 bases, with 10 bases spanning the gap. Germline V gene data show CDR1 as DFQATT and CDR2 as SNEGSKA (reference sequence). The CDR3 here is CSARDGQPQHF. The CDR3 nucleotides read TGCAGTGCCAGGGACGGACAGCCCCAGCATTTT.

The rearrangement joins TRBV12-3 or TRBV12-4 to TRBJ2-5; 11 positions agree with TRBD2. The CDR3 has 15 amino acids. The trim removed 6 bases at V and 5 bases at J, leaving 8 bases unmatched. Written as DNA, the CDR3 is TGTGCCAGCAGAATAGCGGGGGGGAAGGGGGAGACCCAGTACTTC. This translates into CASRIAGGKGETQYF.

There are many counts of this clonotype. The CDR3, as DNA: TGTGCCAGCAGCGCCACACAGGGGTACTACGAGCAGTACTTC. Protein product: CASSATQGYYEQYF. V and J are TRBV11-1 and TRBJ2-7, with 7 bases identical to TRBD1. CDR1 SGHAT and CDR2 FQDESV come from the germline V gene (reference sequence). The CDR3 is made up of 14 amino acids. The J segment lost 3 bases and the V segment lost 5 bases, leaving 7 bases of the junction unmatched.

With respect to this clonotype: A much larger clone is a single base away; this may be a read error. The chain recombines TRBV7-9 with TRBJ2-7, with D possibly being TRBD1 or TRBD2 (5 bases each). The CDR3 runs 15 residues. Germline assignment: CDR1 SEHNR and CDR2 FQNEAQ (reference sequence). CDR3 sequence (DNA): TGTGCCAGCAGCCCGAATTCTTTGGGGACCTACAAGCAGTACTTC. It codes for CASSPNSLGTYKQYF.

This clonotype was found many times. The rearrangement uses TRBV5-6 and TRBJ2-3; no definite D call. Looked up from germline, CDR1 is SGHDT and CDR2 is YYEEEE. V lost 3 bases, J lost 2 bases, and 16 bases lay in between. This CDR3 is built from 16 residues. CDR3 in amino acids: CASSYYLAETTDTQYF. CDR3 nucleotides: TGTGCCAGCAGCTACTACCTCGCAGAGACCACAGATACGCAGTATTTT.

As concerns this clonotype: No DNA is shown, since the ends of the CDR3 on it are uncertain; the CDR3 is the one TCRdb lists. The genes are TRBV21-1 and TRBJ1-1; the table names TRBD1, a call not compared with the DNA. TRBV21-1 is termed a pseudogene. The CDR3 region is 14 residues in length, termini included. Here the CDR3 reads CASFFGQKAREAFF.

The chain links TRBV18 to TRBJ2-7, with D uncertain. CDR1 and CDR2 (germline): KGHSH, LQKENI. Trimming stripped 3 bases from V and 2 bases from J, with 8 bases between. The CDR3 runs to 13 residues. The CDR3 reads CASSPDGAYEQYF. DNA of the CDR3: TGTGCCAGCTCACCCGACGGAGCCTACGAGCAGTACTTC. Full variable domain (outside the CDR3, taken from reference TRBV18 and TRBJ2-7): NAGVMQNPRHLVRRRGQEARLRCSPMKGHSHVYWYRQLPEEGLKFMVYLQKENIIDESGMPKERFSAEFPKEGPSILRIQQVVRGDSAAYFCASSPDGAYEQYFGPGTRLTVT.

This clonotype came up many times. The rearrangement links TRBV5-1 to TRBJ1-5; tentative D call: TRBD1 (6 bases). Trimming shortened V by 0 bases and J by 11 bases, and 15 bases separated the two germline ends. Per the germline V gene, CDR1 is SGHRS and CDR2 is YFSETQ. The CDR3 contains 14 residues. The DNA of the CDR3 is TGCGCCAGCAGCTTGGGGGGGCCGGGGGCATCCCAGCATTTT. Encoded protein: CASSLGGPGASQHF.

This clonotype occurred many times. The rearrangement joins TRBV15 to TRBJ2-5; D is undetermined. The germline V gene encodes CDR1 LNHNV and CDR2 YYDKDF (reference sequence). The CDR3 loop spans 12 amino acids. Trimming left V 0 bases short and J 14 bases short, with 13 bases between. The CDR3 sequence: CATSRDKSPKYF. CDR3 bases: TGTGCCACCAGCAGAGATAAAAGTCCTAAATACTTC.

This clonotype was seen many times. The CDR3 loop reads CASSPKGSYASPLHF. The CDR3 DNA reads as TGTGCCAGCAGCCCAAAGGGCAGTTATGCTTCACCCCTCCACTTT. This sequence joins TRBV3-1 and TRBJ1-6, with D uncertain. There are 15 residues in the CDR3. CDR1 LGHDT and CDR2 YNNKEL come from the germline V gene (reference sequence). V was shortened by 4 bases and J by 9 bases, with 16 bases between the two germline ends.

This clonotype was recorded at least ten times. The chain couples TRBV12-3 or TRBV12-4 to TRBJ1-5; D call uncertain. The CDR3 has 13 residues. V lost 1 base to trimming and J lost 6 bases, with 7 bases between them. The CDR3 DNA follows: TGTGCCAGCAGTTTAGACCGACGTCAGCCCCAGCATTTT. Protein: CASSLDRRQPQHF.

This chain connects TRBV5-1 to TRBJ2-1; D gene unclear. This CDR3 has 16 amino acids. V lost 4 bases to trimming and J lost 7 bases, with 21 bases between them. Germline CDR1 and CDR2: SGHRS and YFSETQ. The CDR3 region has the DNA TGCGCCAGCAGCCCGGAAGGACCTCCGGCAAGGAATGAGCAGTTCTTC. It translates to CASSPEGPPARNEQFF.

The rearrangement uses TRBV5-1 and TRBJ2-7, with 10 bases fitting TRBD1. The germline CDR1 and CDR2 sequences are SGHRS and YFSETQ. The CDR3 loop spans 15 amino acids. V lost 4 bases to trimming and J lost 6 bases; unmatched junction nucleotides: 10. The CDR3 nucleotides are TGCGCCAGCAGCGTACACGACAGGGGGCCTCGCGAGCAGTACTTC. Protein product: CASSVHDRGPREQYF. Drawing the rest from reference TRBV5-1 and TRBJ2-7, the complete variable domain is KAGVTQTPRYLIKTRGQQVTLSCSPISGHRSVSWYQQTPGQGLQFLFEYFSETQRNKGNFPGRFSGRQFSNSRSEMNVSTLELGDSALYLCASSVHDRGPREQYFGPGTRLTVT.

A few counts support this clonotype. The chain recombines TRBV28 with TRBJ1-2, with 8 bases aligning to TRBD1. J was trimmed by 4 bases and V by 3 bases; bases with no gene match: 10. The CDR3 totals 16 residues. Germline V gene sequence: CDR1 MDHEN, CDR2 SYDVKM. This chain's CDR3 is CASSFSLTGAGYGYTF. The CDR3 nucleotides are TGTGCCAGCAGTTTCTCCTTGACAGGGGCAGGCTATGGCTACACCTTC.

This clonotype has a count of ten or more. The rearrangement links TRBV20-1 to TRBJ2-7; D is possibly TRBD2 (6 bases). This CDR3 contains 13 residues. Trimming took 3 bases from V and 2 from J, leaving 11 bases between them. Germline values: CDR1 DFQATT, CDR2 SNEGSKA (reference sequence). CDR3 nucleotide sequence: TGCAGTGCTAGGCGGGACCTTACCTACGAGCAGTACTTC. Translating it yields CSARRDLTYEQYF.

Of note for this clonotype: It may be a read error: a sequence one base away is much more abundant. This chain uses TRBV7-9 with TRBJ1-2; D call uncertain. The CDR3 spans 15 residues. From germline, CDR1 is SEHNR and CDR2 FQNEAQ (reference sequence). The CDR3 sequence is CASSSSPGRSGGYPF. CDR3 coding DNA: TGTGCCAGCAGCTCATCTCCCGGACGGTCAGGTGGCTACCCCTTC.

Many counts were recorded for this clonotype. This rearrangement joins TRBV20-1 to TRBJ2-4, with D unclear. V shed 6 bases and J shed 8 bases, with 11 bases lying between them. This CDR3 region has 11 residues. Germline values: CDR1 DFQATT, CDR2 SNEGSKA (reference sequence). The CDR3 spells CSAPLVDIQYF. CDR3 in DNA: TGCAGTGCCCCACTCGTGGACATTCAGTACTTC.

A note on this clonotype: Possible read error: a much larger clone is one base away. V usage is TRBV18 and J usage is TRBJ1-2; D might be TRBD1 (5 bases). Germline V gene lookup returns CDR1 KGHSH and CDR2 LQKENI. The CDR3 has 13 residues. CDR3 nucleotides: TGTGCCAGCTCACCCCAGGGCACCTATGGCTCCACCTTC. Amino acids: CASSPQGTYGSTF.

This clonotype was seen ten or more times. The chain uses TRBV5-1 and TRBJ2-2; D is uncertain. V lost 5 bases and J lost 4, with 9 bases in between. Germline CDR1 reads SGHRS; CDR2 reads YFSETQ. This CDR3 region has 13 residues. This chain's CDR3 is CASSPGPTGELFF. CDR3 DNA: TGCGCCAGCAGTCCCGGGCCCACCGGGGAGCTGTTTTTT.

This clonotype came up many times. The rearrangement joins TRBV6-1 to TRBJ2-5; D is ambiguous. The CDR3 is made up of 14 amino acids. Germline values: CDR1 MNHNS, CDR2 SASEGT. V was trimmed by 2 bases and J by 7 bases, leaving 14 bases between them. This CDR3 is CASSESPSEGTQYF. CDR3 sequence (DNA): TGTGCCAGCAGTGAAAGTCCGTCCGAAGGGACCCAGTACTTC.

This clonotype was observed many times. This chain joins TRBV5-1 and TRBJ2-1; the D is unclear. Deletions cut 5 bases from V and 4 bases from J, with 1 base between. The CDR3 runs 10 residues. The germline CDR1 and CDR2 sequences are SGHRS and YFSETQ. CDR3 loop: CASRYNEQFF. The CDR3 DNA sequence: TGCGCCAGCAGATACAATGAGCAGTTCTTC.